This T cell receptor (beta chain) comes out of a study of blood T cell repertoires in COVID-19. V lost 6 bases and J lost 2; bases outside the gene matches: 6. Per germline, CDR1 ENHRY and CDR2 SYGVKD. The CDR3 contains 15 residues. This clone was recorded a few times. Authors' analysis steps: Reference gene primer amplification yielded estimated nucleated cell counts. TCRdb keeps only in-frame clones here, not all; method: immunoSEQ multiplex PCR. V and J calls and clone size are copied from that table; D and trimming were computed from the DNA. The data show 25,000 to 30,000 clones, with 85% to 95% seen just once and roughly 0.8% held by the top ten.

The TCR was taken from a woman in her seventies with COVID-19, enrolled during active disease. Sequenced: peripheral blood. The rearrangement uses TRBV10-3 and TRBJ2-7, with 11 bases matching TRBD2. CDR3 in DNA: TGTGCCATCAGGGGTGGGACTAGCGGACCCTACGAGCAGTACTTC. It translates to CAIRGGTSGPYEQYF.